This TCR beta chain was recorded in a study of T cells in Graves' hyperthyroidism and ophthalmopathy (dated by TCRdb to the late 2010s). Context from the whole study: Peripheral blood samples were taken at initial diagnosis, before any treatment was given. To identify TCR V-J signatures that set the groups apart, the researchers used a discovery cohort of more than 95 patients, made up of around 40 with Graves' ophthalmopathy and around 58 with stable Graves' hyperthyroidism. Prospective prediction of ophthalmopathy was tested in an independent validation cohort consisting of some 18 hyperthyroidism patients and approximately 16 patients who later progressed to ophthalmopathy. The 100 discovery patients were randomly split 7:3 into training and test sets. The study also compared thyroid tissue and blood T-cell repertoires from five or six Graves' hyperthyroidism patients. After sampling, hyperthyroidism patients received methimazole starting at 30 mg daily, and ophthalmopathy patients received high-dose intravenous methylprednisolone. The paper reports TCR Vbeta CDR3 sequencing of some 140 peripheral blood samples: some 44 ophthalmopathy, roughly 74 hyperthyroidism and approximately 17 progressor patients.

What the authors observed across the whole study: No statistical method was used to set the sample size in advance, and investigators knew the group allocation. A 13 V-J signature model separated ophthalmopathy from stable hyperthyroidism, with 87.88% sensitivity and 81.08% specificity in cross-validation and 80%/75% in testing. In validation, the model predicted progression to ophthalmopathy a median of about 5.9 months before onset, with 70% to 71% sensitivity and roughly 77% specificity. Blood samples also contained most of the expanded thyroid clonotypes (frequency above 0.001), which suggests that blood repertoires may reflect thyroid immune responses.

In the ophthalmopathy patients, disease was moderately to severely active, with a Clinical Activity Score of 3 or more, a NOSPECS grade of 4 or more, and a duration of less than 3 months. The study excluded patients with uncontrolled infections, other autoimmune diseases, pregnancy or lactation. Clinical symptoms, serum thyroxine and TRAb, thyroid ultrasound, and orbital computed tomography formed the basis for the diagnoses. Ficoll-Paque density gradient centrifugation was used to isolate PBMCs from around 10 ml of fresh peripheral blood. Total RNA was extracted with Trizol reagent, and quality was checked on an Agilent 2100 Bioanalyzer. This clonotype was observed a handful of times. Its antigen is unknown. The record has no base qualities; no much larger clone is one base away. The CDR3 runs 14 amino acids, cysteine and phenylalanine included. This entry keeps only the CDR3 DNA: 42 bases, framed from base 1. The CDR1 and CDR2 encoded by the germline V gene are SGHAT and FQNNGV. V was cut back by 0 bases and J by 1 base, leaving a gap of 6 bases between them.

The TCR beta CDR3 regions were amplified from RNA transcripts. The TCR CDR3 was subjected to a first round of RT-PCR using the HTBI primer set and the Qiagen OneStep RT-PCR kit. Libraries were constructed in a second round of multiplex PCR, after which size selection and purification were performed. Sequencing of the libraries was done on an Illumina HiSeq2000 using paired-end 100 bp reads. Processing in the source paper ran as follows. SOAPnuke was used to process the raw data, throwing out any read that contained adapters or uncalled bases, had a mean Phred below 15, or lacked an exact constant-primer or identifier match. High-quality paired reads were merged using COPE v1.2.5, and each unique nucleotide sequence was defined as a clonotype. MiTCR v1.1 was used to align the clonotypes against IMGT TRBV, TRBD and TRBJ reference segments. Only V-J combinations with frequency above 0.0001, covering about 99% of repertoires, were analysed. The TCS score was defined as F50 (clonal expansion) divided by E x V (chaos), with BLOSUM62-based TCRdist calculated between CDR3 peptides within each V-J. Welch's t-statistics and random forest reduced 500 to 650 V-J features to 10 to 15, which were used in a naive Bayes classifier (R e1071). The raw public data were reprocessed by TCRdb itself: fastp quality trimming at Q25, MiXCR clonotype calling, in-frame beta chains only. Merged by CDR3 protein, the rows form single entries marked with the most common genes and DNA. The V and J calls were determined by TCRdb, not by the authors. Across this sample there are a few hundred thousand distinct CDR3 sequences, with 22% seen only once. Around 47% of the sample is held by the ten biggest clonotypes.

The chain is assembled from TRBV11-2 and TRBJ1-1; the D gene assignment is ambiguous. The sequenced sample was blood. This clonotype was sampled from a woman in her sixties or seventies with Graves' ophthalmopathy. The sequenced DNA: TGTGCCAGCAGCTTAGATGGGTGGAACACTGAAGCTTTCTTT. It codes for CASSLDGWNTEAFF.